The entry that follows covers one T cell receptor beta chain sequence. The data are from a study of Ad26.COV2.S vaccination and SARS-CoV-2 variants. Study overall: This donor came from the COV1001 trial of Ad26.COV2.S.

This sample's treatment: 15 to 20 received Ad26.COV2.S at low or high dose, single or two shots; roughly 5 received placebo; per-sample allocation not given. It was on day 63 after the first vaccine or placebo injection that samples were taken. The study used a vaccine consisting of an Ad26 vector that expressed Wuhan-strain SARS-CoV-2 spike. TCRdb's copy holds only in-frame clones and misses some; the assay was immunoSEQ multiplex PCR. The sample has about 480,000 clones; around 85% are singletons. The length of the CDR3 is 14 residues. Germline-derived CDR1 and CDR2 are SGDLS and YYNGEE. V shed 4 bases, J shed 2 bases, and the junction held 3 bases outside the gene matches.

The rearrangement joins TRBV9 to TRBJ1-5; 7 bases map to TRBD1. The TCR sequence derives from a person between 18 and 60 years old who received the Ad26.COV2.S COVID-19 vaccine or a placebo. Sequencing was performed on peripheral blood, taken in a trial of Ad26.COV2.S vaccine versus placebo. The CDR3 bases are TGTGCCAGCAGCCGCGGACAGGGCAATCAGCCCCAGCATTTT. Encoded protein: CASSRGQGNQPQHF. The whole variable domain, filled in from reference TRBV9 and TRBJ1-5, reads DSGVTQTPKHLITATGQRVTLRCSPRSGDLSVYWYQQSLDQGLQFLIQYYNGEERAKGNILERFSAQQFPDLHSELNLSSLELGDSALYFCASSRGQGNQPQHFGDGTRLSIL.